The present T cell receptor (beta chain) was sequenced within a study of blood T cell repertoires in COVID-19. Study in general: PBMCs, B-cell-depleted T cells, or T cells were the source of the cDNA or gDNA that made up the material.

Using immunoSEQ multiplex PCR, the repertoire was profiled, and TCRdb retains in-frame clones only, with some absent. The sample yields about 150,000 clones, approximately 90% seen once. CDR3 length equals 16 residues. In germline, CDR1 is MNHEY, CDR2 SVGEGT. V was cut by 1 base and J by 0 bases, with 12 bases left in between. This rearrangement joins TRBV6-2 or TRBV6-3 to TRBJ1-2, with D hard to call. Sequencing used peripheral blood. This TCR was recovered from a human donor in a cohort sampled during active COVID-19. CDR3 sequence reads: CASSYLSGFPNYGYTF. The CDR3 DNA reads TGTGCCAGCAGTTACTTGTCTGGCTTTCCTAACTATGGCTACACCTTC.